These 9 T cell receptor delta chains originate from one sample sequenced in a study of gamma-delta chains in newborns, infants, children (dated by TCRdb to about 2019). Data came from an Illumina MiSeq. TCRdb reprocessed the public reads with the caller CATT; rows with the same DNA were merged afterwards. For this sample there are around 11,000 delta-chain clones; less than 4.5% appear just once. Jointly, the top ten make up 7.5% to 9.5% of the sample. Sequenced: blood. These receptor sequences come from a child who was a newborn, infant or young child, either healthy, febrile or measles-vaccinated (not recorded which).

The genes are TRDV2 and TRDJ3, with D maybe TRDD3 (5 bases). Germline V lookup: CDR1 GEAIGNYY, CDR2 EKD. V gave up 0 bases and J gave up 0 bases, with 14 bases separating them. This CDR3 spans 19 amino acids. CDR3 residues: CACDTAGGHSSWDTRQMFF. The CDR3 DNA reads TGTGCCTGTGACACCGCCGGGGGCCACAGCTCCTGGGACACCCGACAGATGTTTTTC.

This clone was seen only a few times. This chain connects TRDV1 to TRDJ1, with D tentatively TRDD3 (6 bases). Germline V gives CDR1 TSWWSYY, CDR2 QGS. V lost 0 bases and J lost 2, with 16 bases in between. The CDR3 covers 17 residues. The CDR3 DNA follows: TGTGCTCTTGGGGAACTTTGCCCAGATACGCGAACCGATAAACTCATCTTT. Amino acid sequence: CALGELCPDTRTDKLIF.

This clone was counted a few times. The chain links TRDV2 to TRDJ3; possibly TRDD3 for D (5 bases). The ends were cut back, 2 bases at V and 1 base at J, with 14 bases in the middle. Germline V lookup: CDR1 GEAIGNYY, CDR2 EKD. The CDR3 length is 18 residues. The CDR3, as DNA: TGTGCCTGTGACAAGATGGGGCCGCTATCCTGGGACACCCGACAGATGTTTTTC. Encoded protein: CACDKMGPLSWDTRQMFF.

Worth noting for this clone: Possible read error: a much larger clone is one base away. Other nucleotide sequences in the sample specify the same CDR3. The chain couples TRDV2 to TRDJ1, with no clear D. Looked up from germline, CDR1 is GEAIGNYY and CDR2 is EKD. V was shortened by 0 bases and J by 4 bases, with 23 bases between the two germline ends. CDR3 length: 18 residues. The CDR3: CACDTVATLGPRVDKLIF. DNA of the CDR3: TGTGCCTGTGACACCGTAGCAACCCTCGGGCCCCGTGTCGATAAACTCATCTTT.

This clone was observed a handful of times. The chain employs TRDV1 and TRDJ1; 8 nucleotides align to TRDD3. The CDR3 covers 17 residues. Germline CDR1 reads TSWWSYY; CDR2 reads QGS. With 0 bases clipped from V and 8 bases from J, the junction kept 14 bases outside the gene matches. CDR3 nucleotide sequence: TGTGCTCTTGGGGAACTCCGTTCTGGGGGAGAAGGCGGCAAACTCATCTTT. Translating gives CALGELRSGGEGGKLIF.

This clone was seen more than once but under ten times. The chain is built from TRDV1 and TRDJ1; D unclear. Per the germline V gene, CDR1 is TSWWSYY and CDR2 is QGS. Trimming removed 5 bases from V and 0 bases from J, with 10 bases in between. The CDR3 extends over 14 amino acids. For the CDR3, the DNA is TGTGCTCTTGGGAGGGTGAGGTACACCGATAAACTCATCTTT. It is translated as CALGRVRYTDKLIF.

The chain couples TRDV2 to TRDJ1; 10 bases match TRDD3. Germline loops: CDR1 GEAIGNYY, CDR2 EKD. J lost 0 bases, V lost 0 bases, and 21 bases had no gene match. The CDR3 spans 22 residues. The chain's CDR3 is CACDTVKSVGDTKRPYTDKLIF. In nucleotides, the CDR3 is TGTGCCTGTGACACCGTTAAGTCCGTGGGGGATACAAAGAGGCCGTACACCGATAAACTCATCTTT.

The CDR3 here is CALGAPRLFYTDKLIF. In nucleotides, the CDR3 is TGTGCTCTTGGGGCCCCGAGGCTTTTTTACACCGATAAACTCATCTTT. Without a V gene call, the J gene is given as TRDJ1; whether TRDD3, the table's D call, matches the DNA was not checked. The CDR3 has 16 amino acids.

As to this clone: One junction end disagrees with the germline gene, perhaps due to a read error. The chain couples TRDV1 to TRDJ1; 7 nucleotides align to TRDD3. This CDR3 is built from 15 residues. The V gene's germline CDR1 is TSWWSYY and CDR2 QGS. The CDR3 DNA follows: TGTGCTCTTGGGGAAGTGGGGTGGCCTGGGGATAGACTCATCTTT. It encodes CALGEVGWPGDRLIF.